The rows below give T cell receptor beta chains drawn from one sample of a study of cytomegalovirus exposure and HLA in healthy donors. Sequenced by immunoSEQ multiplex PCR; TCRdb stores in-frame clones only, minus some. The data hold roughly 80,000 clones, with about 78% observed a single time. Sequenced input: PBMCs. These receptor sequences come from a male donor in good health and CMV-seronegative. CDR3s include the opening cysteine and the closing phenylalanine or tryptophan.

j_call v_call cdr3_length cdr3_aa
TRBJ1-3 TRBV7-8 20 CASSSPNLSGTGGNGNTIYF
TRBJ2-3 TRBV2 11 CASKSTHTQYF
TRBJ2-7 TRBV6-5 15 CASSTFSGERGEQYF
TRBJ2-5 TRBV7-9 13 CASSLGGGETQYF
TRBJ1-1 TRBV11-3 14 CASSLGGGDTEAFF
TRBJ2-3 TRBV10-3 15 CAISETSGVTDTQYF
TRBJ2-3 TRBV5-4 15 CASKTGQGLADTQYF
TRBJ1-1 TRBV7-2 13 CASSPQPDTEAFF
TRBJ2-2 TRBV30 14 CAWSGVPGTGELFF
TRBJ2-5 TRBV6-6 14 CASRGTGRGETQYF
TRBJ1-4 TRBV30 13 CGMQGTTNEKLFF
TRBJ1-2 TRBV4-3 15 CASSQDMSANYGYTF
TRBJ1-6 TRBV27 13 CASSLQGNSPLHF
TRBJ2-5 TRBV6-5 15 CASSYSGRNQETQYF
TRBJ2-2 TRBV7-9 15 CASSLGATNTGELFF
TRBJ2-1 TRBV5-4 15 CASSSRQGVVMEQFF
TRBJ2-1 TRBV9 14 CASSTTLQAGEQFF
TRBJ2-1 TRBV30 13 CAWSVGQANEQFF
TRBJ2-7 TRBV5-1 17 CASSSTPMGQVLYEQYF
TRBJ1-2 TRBV29-1 13 CSVQSGGNYGYTF
TRBJ2-3 TRBV5-1 14 CASSPNYSTDTQYF
TRBJ1-6 TRBV14 21 CASSQVFSGTRKGTYNSPLNF
TRBJ1-6 TRBV23-1 16 CASSQSRRGGNSPLHF
TRBJ2-5 TRBV5-4 12 CASSSPRETQYF
TRBJ2-6 TRBV7-2 15 CASSRGSSGANVLTF
TRBJ2-1 TRBV5-1 17 CASSVTGTLSSYNEQFF